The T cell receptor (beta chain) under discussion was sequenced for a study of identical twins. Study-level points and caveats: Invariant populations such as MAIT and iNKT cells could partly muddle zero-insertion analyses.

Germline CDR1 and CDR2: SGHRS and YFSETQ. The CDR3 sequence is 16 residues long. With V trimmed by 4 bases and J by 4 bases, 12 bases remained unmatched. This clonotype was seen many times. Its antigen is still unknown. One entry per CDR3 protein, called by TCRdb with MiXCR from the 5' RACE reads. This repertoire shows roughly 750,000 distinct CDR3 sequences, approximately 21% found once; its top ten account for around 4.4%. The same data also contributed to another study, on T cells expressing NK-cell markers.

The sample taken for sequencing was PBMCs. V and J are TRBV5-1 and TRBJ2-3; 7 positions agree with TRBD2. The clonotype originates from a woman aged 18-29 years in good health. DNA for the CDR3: TGCGCCAGCAGCCCTGGTGGCGGGAGTCCTGCAGATACGCAGTATTTT. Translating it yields CASSPGGGSPADTQYF.